This TCR beta chain derives from a study of PD-L1 blockade in urothelial cancer. About the study: About 85% of the roughly 30 patients comprised males who had bladder-origin urothelial cancer.

Templates that were synthetic TCR analogs were spiked into each PCR. The assay was immunoSEQ multiplex PCR, and TCRdb's table has in-frame clones only and misses some. The sample yields over 45,000 clones, about 86% seen once. V was trimmed by 5 bases and J by 6 bases, leaving 17 bases between them. This CDR3 is built from 15 residues. Germline V gene sequence: CDR1 MNHEY, CDR2 SVGAGI. The genes are TRBV6-5 and TRBJ1-5; TRBD1 is a possible D gene (6 bases). Sequenced material: PBMCs, taken around atezolizumab (anti-PD-L1) treatment. This clonotype was obtained from a man aged 45-65 years with urothelial cancer. In DNA form, the CDR3 reads TGTGCCAGCAGTCCGACCTACAGGGCCCCTCAGCCCCAGCATTTT. Its translation is CASSPTYRAPQPQHF.